This T cell receptor (beta chain) was recorded in a study of shared clonotypes between healthy human individuals. Looked up from germline, CDR1 is LGHNA and CDR2 is YSLEER. CDR3 size: 16 residues. V lost 1 base to trimming and J lost 12 bases, with 22 bases between them. Only in-frame clones appear in the TCRdb table, and some are missing; sequencing was by immunoSEQ multiplex PCR. The sample includes around 500,000 clones, less than 80% of them seen just once. Concerning this clone: Since a far larger clone is one base different, this is likely a read error. Different DNA sequences within this sample yield the same CDR3.

J is TRBJ2-1 and V is TRBV4-3; TRBD1 might be the D (6 bases). The receptor's source is a woman in her thirties or forties in good health. Some clones in this sample may be carry-over from other donors' samples. The sequencing sample was made of PBMCs. The CDR3: CASSQVLGQGVRLQFF. In DNA, the CDR3 is TGCGCCAGCAGCCAAGTCCTGGGACAAGGGGTTCGTTTGCAGTTCTTC.